This entry is about one TCR beta chain. Its recognized antigen is unknown. Per-base quality was not reported, and no clone a single base away is much larger than it. Sample treatment or condition, as interpreted from the label and publication: in vitro stimulation with specific CMV peptide epitopes to enrich CMV-specific T cells. Trimming costs V 8 bases and J 7 bases, and their ends lie 18 bases apart. As encoded in the germline V gene (reference sequence), CDR1 is MNHEY while CDR2 is SMNVEV. From cysteine to phenylalanine, the CDR3 is 14 amino acids long. Only CDR3 DNA remains: 42 bases, in frame from the first base. The data originate from a study of T cell repertoires in cytomegalovirus infection (dated by TCRdb to the late 2010s). Concerning the study at large: The peptide stimulations were aimed at well-studied HLA-B-restricted epitopes as well as recently identified HLA-C-restricted CMV epitopes, whose presentation resists viral immunomodulation. Because public TCR beta signatures pointed to carriage of CMV infection together with the matching HLA type, the HLA type of each donor mattered for the analysis.

This sample was sequenced with an Illumina HiSeq 1500. TCRdb reanalyzed the raw reads on its own, using fastp at Q25 for trimming and MiXCR for clone calling, and kept in-frame beta chains. Merged by CDR3 protein, the rows form single entries marked with the most common genes and DNA. The sample table records hundreds of thousands of distinct CDR3 sequences; 30% to 40% of these occur just once. Approximately 18% of the sample is held by the ten biggest clonotypes. Overall study outcomes, separate from this receptor: The ex vivo response was dominated by HLA-C-restricted CMV-specific TCR beta clonotypes, which also provided the single most frequent clonotype in two of eight donors. Cumulative frequency of public TCR beta family members discriminated carriers of CMV infection plus the relevant HLA type in this cohort and an independent approximately 370-donor cohort.

The chain is encoded by TRBV27 joined to TRBJ1-5; 6 matching bases give a weak D call of TRBD1. Here the sequenced sample was cultured PBMCs, taken from culture after CMV antigen stimulation. The clonotype was recovered from a human donor in good health (CMV status not recorded). Some clones in this sample may be carry-over from other donors' samples. The CDR3 loop reads CASRRGGSGQPQHF. In nucleotide form, the sequence is TGTGCCAGCCGAAGGGGGGGTTCTGGACAGCCCCAGCATTTT.